A single sample gave rise to the 22 T cell receptor beta chains below, sequenced in a study of T cells generated in artificial thymic organoids. Separate semi-nested PCRs amplified TCRalpha and TCRbeta libraries using constant-region reverse primers in TRAC or TRBC. TCRdb independently ran MiXCR on the 5' RACE reads; one entry per CDR3 protein. The table includes about 9,000 distinct CDR3 sequences, about a sixth detected once. The specimen sequenced was naive CD8+ T cells from the thymus. Subset: CD3+TCRalphabeta+CD8SP T cells; for blood, CD45RO-CCR7+ naive CD8+ T cells. These receptors were collected from a human donor who gave cord blood stem cells for thymic organoid culture, a cardiac surgery patient who gave postnatal thymus, or a blood donor (not recorded which).

This clonotype was seen many times. This chain joins TRBV28 and TRBJ2-1; D may be TRBD1 (6 bases). Germline V gene data show CDR1 as MDHEN and CDR2 as SYDVKM. The CDR3 length is 14 residues. The V end lost 5 bases, the J end lost 11 bases, and 19 bases lay between the germline ends. CDR3 sequence (DNA): TGTGCCAGCAGTGCGCCCCGCGACAGGAGCAAGCAGTTCTTC. Its translation is CASSAPRDRSKQFF.

This clonotype is classed as medium-sized. The rearrangement links TRBV4-1 to TRBJ1-1; D might be TRBD1 (6 bases). From germline, CDR1 is MGHRA and CDR2 YSYEKL. The CDR3 runs to 16 residues. Trimming left V 1 base short and J 1 base short, with 13 bases between. CDR3: CASSQVGGLRNTEAFF. As DNA, the CDR3 is TGCGCCAGCAGCCAAGTCGGGGGGCTCAGGAACACTGAAGCTTTCTTT.

Concerning this clonotype itself: This may come from a read error, since a much larger clone is one base off. This chain links TRBV5-4 with TRBJ2-7; a weak D match, TRBD2 (5 bases). Germline CDR1 and CDR2: SGHNT and YYREEE (reference sequence). Trimming shortened V by 0 bases and J by 7 bases, and 14 bases separated the two germline ends. The CDR3 has 14 amino acids. The CDR3 here is CASSLGPARGEQYF. The DNA for the CDR3 is TGTGCCAGCAGCTTGGGACCAGCCCGCGGGGAGCAGTACTTC. Based on the CDR3 plus reference TRBV5-4 and TRBJ2-7, the full variable domain is ETGVTQSPTHLIKTRGQQVTLRCSSQSGHNTVSWYQQALGQGPQFIFQYYREEENGRGNFPPRFSGLQFPNYSSELNVNALELDDSALYLCASSLGPARGEQYFGPGTRLTVT.

This clonotype counts as medium-sized. The rearrangement joins TRBV7-6 to TRBJ2-1; 10 positions agree with TRBD2. CDR1 is SGHVS and CDR2 is FNYEAQ in the germline V gene. V shed 5 bases and J 12 bases; nucleotides not matched to a gene: 4. The CDR3 loop spans 12 amino acids. The CDR3 sequence is CASSDSGGPQFF. DNA for the CDR3: TGTGCCAGCAGCGATAGCGGGGGGCCGCAGTTCTTC.

This clonotype qualifies as medium-sized. The V call is TRBV13, the J call TRBJ2-1, with 9 bases lining up with TRBD2. Looked up from germline, CDR1 is PRHDT and CDR2 is FYEKMQ (reference sequence). V gave up 5 bases and J gave up 5 bases; unmatched junction bases: 7. The length of the CDR3 is 15 residues. The CDR3 sequence: CASSKLAGIHNEQFF. The DNA of the CDR3 is TGTGCCAGCAGCAAGCTAGCGGGGATACACAATGAGCAGTTCTTC.

This clonotype is labeled medium-sized. This rearrangement joins TRBV13 to TRBJ2-5; 15 positions agree with TRBD2. The CDR3 runs 22 residues. The junction had 18 bases not matched to a gene; V was cut back by 3 bases and J by 1 base. Germline CDR1 and CDR2: PRHDT and FYEKMQ (reference sequence). The CDR3 nucleotides read TGTGCCAGCAGCTTCCTCCACGAGGGACTAGCGGGGGGTGTTGGCTCCCAAGAGACCCAGTACTTC. Protein sequence: CASSFLHEGLAGGVGSQETQYF.

The chain links TRBV2 to TRBJ2-7; unclear D gene. V gave up 9 bases and J gave up 9 bases, with 12 bases separating them. CDR3 length equals 10 residues. The germline gives CDR1 SNHLY, CDR2 FYNNEI. The CDR3 region is CASRLRGQYV. The CDR3 coding sequence is TGTGCCAGTCGCCTACGAGGGCAGTACGTC.

This clonotype is categorized as medium-sized (0.01 to 0.1%). J is TRBJ2-1 and V is TRBV9; D may correspond to TRBD1 or TRBD2 (6 bases each). Trimming stripped 3 bases from V and 12 bases from J, with 28 bases between. The germline V gene encodes CDR1 SGDLS and CDR2 YYNGEE. The CDR3 is made up of 17 amino acids. CDR3 nucleotide sequence: TGTGCCAGCAGCGAGACCCCTGGGGGCGGGGCCTCCCCGGGGCAGTTCTTC. Its protein product is CASSETPGGGASPGQFF.

The J gene is TRBJ1-6, the V gene TRBV10-2; D possibly corresponds to TRBD1 (5 bases). With 8 bases removed from V and 7 bases from J, the gap between germline ends came to 12 bases. The CDR3 loop spans 13 amino acids. Germline assignment: CDR1 WSHSY and CDR2 SAAADI. Written as DNA, the CDR3 is TGCGCCAGCCAAGGGACGTTAAATTCACCCCTCCACTTT. It yields the protein CASQGTLNSPLHF.

Of note for this clonotype: One end of the junction varies from germline; a read error may be responsible. This chain joins TRBV5-1 and TRBJ2-3; TRBD2 agrees at 9 bases. The V gene's germline CDR1 is SGHRS and CDR2 YFSETQ. The CDR3 is 17 residues long. The CDR3 spells CTSSLVPSGRYRYTQYF. Here the CDR3 DNA reads TGCACCAGCAGCTTGGTCCCCAGCGGGAGGTATAGGTATACGCAGTATTTT. The complete variable domain, with remaining parts taken from reference TRBV5-1 and TRBJ2-3, reads KAGVTQTPRYLIKTRGQQVTLSCSPISGHRSVSWYQQTPGQGLQFLFEYFSETQRNKGNFPGRFSGRQFSNSRSEMNVSTLELGDSALYLCTSSLVPSGRYRYTQYFGPGTRLTVL.

Notes on this clonotype: A much larger clone differs from this one at a single base, so this may be a read error. This chain joins TRBV27 and TRBJ2-5; 7 bases match TRBD1. Losses at the gene ends were 8 bases for V and 6 bases for J; bases not matched to a gene: 12. In germline, CDR1 is MNHEY, CDR2 SMNVEV (reference sequence). The CDR3 has 14 amino acids. DNA for the CDR3: TGTGCCAGCTCGCCGGGACAGTGGGCTAAGACCCAGTACTTC. It translates to CASSPGQWAKTQYF.

This clonotype is deemed medium-sized (0.01 to 0.1%). This chain joins TRBV6-4 and TRBJ1-4; D remains unclear. The CDR3 length is 15 residues. Trimming stripped 6 bases from V and 7 bases from J, with 18 bases between. Germline CDR1 MRHNA, CDR2 SNTAGT. DNA for the CDR3: TGTGCCAGCAGCCCGAGCCCCGGAGGGCCTGAAAAACTGTTTTTT. Translated: CASSPSPGGPEKLFF.

This clonotype came up many times. The chain has TRBV19 and TRBJ1-6; 7 bases agree with TRBD1. After removal of 6 bases from V and 11 bases from J, the junction contained 10 bases not matched to a gene. Germline CDR1 and CDR2: LNHDA and SQIVND (reference sequence). CDR3 length: 14 amino acids. The CDR3 spells CASSFDRVAAPLHF. Here the CDR3 DNA reads TGTGCCAGTAGCTTCGACAGGGTTGCGGCACCCCTCCACTTT.

The V gene is TRBV4-2, the J gene TRBJ1-5; 8 bases line up with TRBD1. The CDR3 has 17 amino acids. Losses at the gene ends were 0 bases for V and 3 bases for J; bases not matched to a gene: 7. Germline V CDR1 and CDR2: LGHNA, YNFKEQ. The CDR3 spells CASSQDQTGGANQPQHF. For the CDR3, the DNA is TGTGCCAGCAGCCAAGATCAAACAGGGGGAGCCAATCAGCCCCAGCATTTT.

This clonotype was seen a few times. The chain carries TRBV5-1 and TRBJ1-1, with a possible D match to TRBD1 (5 bases). The CDR3 runs to 12 residues. Germline loops: CDR1 SGHRS, CDR2 YFSETQ. V lost 5 bases and J 5 bases, leaving 10 bases between the germline ends. The CDR3 sequence: CASSGDFTEAFF. CDR3 sequence (DNA): TGCGCCAGCAGTGGGGACTTTACTGAAGCTTTCTTT.

Concerning this clonotype itself: At one of its ends the junction is not consistent with the germline gene, which may arise from a read error. The chain couples TRBV28 to TRBJ2-5; D not resolved. The CDR3 runs 17 residues. Germline V lookup: CDR1 MDHEN, CDR2 SYDVKM. The chain's CDR3 is CASSFSAGRRIRETQYF. The CDR3 DNA sequence: TGTGCCAGTAGTTTCAGCGCCGGGCGGCGGATCAGGGAGACCCAGTACTTC.

The rearrangement joins TRBV20-1 to TRBJ2-2; possible D gene TRBD1, 6 bases. The CDR3 is 16 amino acids. V shed 0 bases and J shed 0 bases, with 11 bases lying between them. Germline CDR1 and CDR2: DFQATT and SNEGSKA (reference sequence). The CDR3 loop is CSARDLTGTNTGELFF. DNA for the CDR3: TGCAGTGCTAGAGATCTAACAGGGACGAACACCGGGGAGCTGTTTTTT.

This clonotype was detected a few times. A read error may produce the germline difference seen at one junction end. J is TRBJ2-1 and V is TRBV6-4; 8 bases align to TRBD2. The V gene's germline CDR1 is MRHNA and CDR2 SNTAGT. The CDR3 spans 17 residues. For the CDR3, the DNA is TGTGCCTGCAGTTCCGGTAGCGGGAAGAGCTCCTACAATGAGCTGTTCTTC. It specifies CACSSGSGKSSYNELFF.

This clonotype rates as medium-sized (0.01 to 0.1%). The chain carries TRBV12-3 or TRBV12-4 and TRBJ1-5; a possible D gene is TRBD1 (6 bases). The CDR3 has 13 residues. With 9 bases removed from V and 5 bases from J, the gap between germline ends came to 14 bases. CDR3 DNA sequence: TGTGCCAGTGGTTATGGGGGGCATCAGCCCCAGCATTTT. Protein sequence: CASGYGGHQPQHF.

Ten or more counts support this clonotype. V and J are TRBV6-6 and TRBJ1-3, with 10 bases fitting TRBD1. Germline trimming cut 4 bases from V and 1 base from J; bases unmatched to any gene: 13. Germline CDR1 reads MNHNY; CDR2 reads SVGAGI (reference sequence). The CDR3 runs 19 residues. The CDR3: CASSSRQGARTKSGNTIYF. CDR3 coding DNA: TGTGCCAGCAGTTCCAGACAGGGGGCGCGAACTAAATCTGGAAACACCATATATTTT.

This clonotype was recorded many times. The V and J genes are TRBV5-1 and TRBJ2-1, with a weak D call TRBD2 (6 bases). Trimming left V 0 bases short and J 0 bases short, with 16 bases between. Germline loops: CDR1 SGHRS, CDR2 YFSETQ. The CDR3 sequence is 18 residues long. CDR3 loop: CASSLVGLSPSSYNEQFF. The CDR3, as DNA: TGCGCCAGCAGCTTGGTCGGACTATCCCCCAGCTCCTACAATGAGCAGTTCTTC. The full variable domain, rest sourced from reference TRBV5-1 and TRBJ2-1, is KAGVTQTPRYLIKTRGQQVTLSCSPISGHRSVSWYQQTPGQGLQFLFEYFSETQRNKGNFPGRFSGRQFSNSRSEMNVSTLELGDSALYLCASSLVGLSPSSYNEQFFGPGTRLTVL.

A word on this clonotype: Since a much larger clone is just one base distant, this may be a read error. This chain uses TRBV19 with TRBJ2-1; D remains ambiguous. The CDR3 extends over 13 amino acids. CDR1 LNHDA and CDR2 SQIVND come from the germline V gene (reference sequence). CDR3 in amino acids: CASSIVNYNEQLF. DNA of the CDR3: TGTGCCAGTAGTATAGTTAACTACAATGAGCAGCTCTTC.